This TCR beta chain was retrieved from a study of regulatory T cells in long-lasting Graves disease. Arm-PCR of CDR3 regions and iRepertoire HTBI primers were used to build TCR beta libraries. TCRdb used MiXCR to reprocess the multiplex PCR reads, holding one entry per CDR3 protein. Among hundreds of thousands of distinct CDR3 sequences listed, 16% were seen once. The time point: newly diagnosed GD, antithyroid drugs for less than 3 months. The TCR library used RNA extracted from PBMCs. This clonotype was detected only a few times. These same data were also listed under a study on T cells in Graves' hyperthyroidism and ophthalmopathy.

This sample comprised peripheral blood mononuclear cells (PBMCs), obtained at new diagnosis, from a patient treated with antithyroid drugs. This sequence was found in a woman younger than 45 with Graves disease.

DNA of the CDR3: TGTGCCAGCAGGTCCCTAGCGGGAGCGACCGGGGAGCTGTTTTTT. Its protein product is CASRSLAGATGELFF. The chain links TRBV9 to TRBJ2-2; 10 bases align to TRBD2. The CDR3 totals 15 residues. Germline CDR1 SGDLS, CDR2 YYNGEE. With V trimmed by 5 bases and J by 5 bases, 6 bases remained unmatched. Using reference TRBV9 and TRBJ2-2 for the parts outside the CDR3, the full variable domain is DSGVTQTPKHLITATGQRVTLRCSPRSGDLSVYWYQQSLDQGLQFLIQYYNGEERAKGNILERFSAQQFPDLHSELNLSSLELGDSALYFCASRSLAGATGELFFGEGSRLTVL.